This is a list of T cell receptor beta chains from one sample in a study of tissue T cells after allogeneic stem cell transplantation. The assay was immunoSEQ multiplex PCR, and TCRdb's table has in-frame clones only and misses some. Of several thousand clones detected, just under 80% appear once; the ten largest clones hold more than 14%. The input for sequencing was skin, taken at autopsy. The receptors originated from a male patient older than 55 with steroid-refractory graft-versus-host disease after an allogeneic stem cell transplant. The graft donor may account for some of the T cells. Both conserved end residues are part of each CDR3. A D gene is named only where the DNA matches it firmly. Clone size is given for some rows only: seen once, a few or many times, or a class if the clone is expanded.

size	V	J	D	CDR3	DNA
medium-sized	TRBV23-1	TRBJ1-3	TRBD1	CASRTGANSGNTIYF	TGCGCCAGCCGGACAGGCGCCAACTCTGGAAACACCATATATTTT
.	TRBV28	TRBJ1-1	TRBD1	CASSWAGGNTEAFF	TGTGCCAGCAGTTGGGCAGGGGGTAACACTGAAGCTTTCTTT
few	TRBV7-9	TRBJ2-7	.	CASSLETGQYF	TGTGCCAGCAGCTTAGAAACAGGGCAGTACTTC
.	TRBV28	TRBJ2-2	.	CATKAGDAGELFF	TGTGCCACCAAAGCAGGGGATGCCGGGGAGCTGTTTTTT
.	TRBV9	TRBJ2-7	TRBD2	CASSVGTSGGAEQYF	TGTGCCAGCAGCGTAGGGACTAGCGGGGGGGCCGAGCAGTACTTC
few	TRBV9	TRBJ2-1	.	CASSVGLGPSSGGGEQFF	TGTGCCAGCAGCGTAGGTCTAGGTCCATCCTCGGGCGGCGGTGAGCAGTTCTTC
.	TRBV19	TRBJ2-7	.	CASSMRSGTEQYF	TGTGCCAGTAGTATGAGGTCAGGCACCGAGCAGTACTTC
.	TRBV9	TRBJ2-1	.	CASSVGSVRNEQFF	TGTGCCAGCAGCGTGGGGTCGGTGAGGAATGAGCAGTTCTTC
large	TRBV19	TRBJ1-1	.	CASSPRGAEAFF	TGTGCCAGTAGTCCGAGGGGGGCTGAAGCTTTCTTT
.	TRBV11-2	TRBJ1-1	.	CASSLNGFVDTEAFF	TGTGCCAGCAGCCTAAATGGATTCGTAGACACTGAAGCTTTCTTT
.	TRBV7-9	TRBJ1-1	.	CASSLGGSTEAFF	TGTGCCAGCAGCTTAGGGGGTTCCACTGAAGCTTTCTTT
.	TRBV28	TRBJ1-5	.	CASSPLEGYSNQPQHF	TGTGCCAGCAGCCCCCTGGAGGGGTATAGCAATCAGCCCCAGCATTTT
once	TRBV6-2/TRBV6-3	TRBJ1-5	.	CASSPGQFGNQPQHF	TGTGCCAGCAGTCCCGGACAGTTTGGCAATCAGCCCCAGCATTTT
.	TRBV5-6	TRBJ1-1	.	CASSLVTSTEAFF	TGTGCCAGCAGCTTGGTGACTTCCACTGAAGCTTTCTTT
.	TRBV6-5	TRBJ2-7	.	CASSYRDFYEQYF	TGTGCCAGCAGTTACCGGGACTTCTACGAGCAGTACTTC
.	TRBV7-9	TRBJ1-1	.	CASSLSRLNTEAFF	TGTGCCAGCAGCTTAAGCAGACTGAACACTGAAGCTTTCTTT
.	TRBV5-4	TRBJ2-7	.	CASSPSLGSSTHEQYF	TGTGCCAGCAGCCCCTCTTTGGGTAGCAGCACCCACGAGCAGTACTTC
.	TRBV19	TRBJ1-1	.	CASTSGGLEAFF	TGTGCCAGTACATCGGGGGGACTTGAAGCTTTCTTT
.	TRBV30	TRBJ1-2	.	CASSPQDGYTF	TGTGCCAGTAGCCCTCAGGATGGCTACACCTTC
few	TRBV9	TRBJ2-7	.	CASSGGQGGTYEQYF	TGTGCCAGCAGCGGGGGACAAGGGGGAACCTACGAGCAGTACTTC
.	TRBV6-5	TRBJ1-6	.	CASSYRAGSYSPLHF	TGTGCCAGCAGTTACCGGGCAGGGTCTTATTCACCCCTCCACTTT
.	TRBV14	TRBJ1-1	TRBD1	CASSWGQANTEAFF	TGTGCCAGCAGCTGGGGACAGGCGAACACTGAAGCTTTCTTT
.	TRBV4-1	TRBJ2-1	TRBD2	CASSQYSGGTPEQFF	TGCGCCAGCAGCCAATATAGCGGGGGAACCCCGGAGCAGTTCTTC
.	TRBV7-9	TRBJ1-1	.	CASSLVQGINTEAFF	TGTGCCAGCAGCTTAGTACAGGGAATCAACACTGAAGCTTTCTTT
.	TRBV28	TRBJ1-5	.	CASSLLTEDQPQHF	TGTGCCAGCAGCTTACTTACCGAGGATCAGCCCCAGCATTTT
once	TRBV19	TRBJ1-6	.	CASRTTPGGNSPLHF	TGTGCCAGTAGGACCACGCCGGGGGGCAATTCACCCCTCCACTTT
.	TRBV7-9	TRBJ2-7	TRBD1	CASSFHPGTVSSYEQYF	TGTGCCAGCAGCTTTCACCCCGGGACAGTGAGCTCCTACGAGCAGTACTTC
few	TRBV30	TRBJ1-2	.	CAWSEPIRYGYTF	TGTGCCTGGAGTGAACCGATTCGCTATGGCTACACCTTC
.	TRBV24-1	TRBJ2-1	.	CATSTSWGVSGNEQFF	TGTGCCACCAGCACCTCCTGGGGAGTTTCAGGGAATGAGCAGTTCTTC
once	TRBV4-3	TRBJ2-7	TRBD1	CASSQGTGGSYEQYF	TGCGCCAGCAGCCAGGGGACAGGGGGCTCCTACGAGCAGTACTTC
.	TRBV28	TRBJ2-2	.	CANRQSSTGELFF	TGTGCCAACAGACAGTCATCCACCGGGGAGCTGTTTTTT
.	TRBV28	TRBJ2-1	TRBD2	CASTLPGGNGYNEQFF	TGTGCCAGCACCCTACCGGGGGGGAACGGCTACAATGAGCAGTTCTTC
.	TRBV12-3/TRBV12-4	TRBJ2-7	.	CASSRTFEQYF	TGTGCCAGCAGTAGGACGTTTGAGCAGTACTTC
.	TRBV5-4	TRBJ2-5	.	CASSLAGAQETQYF	TGTGCCAGCAGCTTGGCCGGGGCCCAAGAGACCCAGTACTTC
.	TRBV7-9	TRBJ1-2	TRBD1	CASSRTGLVEGYTF	TGTGCCAGCAGCCGGACAGGGTTGGTGGAAGGCTACACCTTC
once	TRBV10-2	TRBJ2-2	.	CASRYTGELFF	TGCGCCAGCAGATACACCGGGGAGCTGTTTTTT
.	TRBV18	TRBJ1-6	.	CASSSPVGYNSPLHF	TGTGCCAGCTCATCCCCCGTGGGTTACAATTCACCCCTCCACTTT
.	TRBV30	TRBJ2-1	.	CAPTSDQTSSYNEQFF	TGTGCCCCGACCTCCGATCAAACTAGCTCCTACAATGAGCAGTTCTTC
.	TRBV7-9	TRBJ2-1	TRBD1	CASSPPTGGSYNEQFF	TGTGCCAGCAGCCCGCCGACAGGGGGATCCTACAATGAGCAGTTCTTC
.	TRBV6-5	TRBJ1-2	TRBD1	CASSQDRAYGYTF	TGTGCCAGCAGCCAGGACAGGGCTTATGGCTACACCTTC
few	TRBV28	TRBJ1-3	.	CASSFQGHGGYTIYF	TGTGCCAGCAGTTTCCAGGGGCATGGGGGATACACCATATATTTT
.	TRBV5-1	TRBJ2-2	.	CASLSGGSGELFF	TGCGCCAGCCTTTCCGGGGGCTCCGGGGAGCTGTTTTTT